The rows below give T cell receptor beta chains drawn from one sample of a study of OX40 agonist ivuxolimab in advanced cancers. Clones were read by immunoSEQ multiplex PCR, and TCRdb kept only the in-frame ones, dropping some. The sample lists about 78,000 clones; approximately 90% were seen once. The sample in question was CD4+ or CD8+ T cells sorted from blood, obtained in a trial of the OX40 agonist ivuxolimab. The receptor source for this set is an adult with an advanced solid tumor such as melanoma, head and neck, liver or kidney cancer. Each CDR3 is given with its conserved first and last residue. The D gene is left open where the match is weak. Size is stated for part of the rows, as once, few or many counts, or as a class when the clone is expanded.

- TRBJ2-3 TRBV11-2 - CASSPGTAADTQYF TGTGCCAGCAGCCCAGGGACCGCGGCAGATACGCAGTATTTT
- TRBJ2-4 TRBV11-3 - CASSLGRGARGHIQYF TGTGCCAGCAGCTTAGGGAGGGGGGCCCGAGGTCACATTCAGTACTTC
once TRBJ1-5 TRBV7-8 - CASRFDSLNQPQHF TGTGCCAGCAGGTTCGACAGCCTCAATCAGCCCCAGCATTTT
- TRBJ1-3 TRBV29-1 - CSVVVTSGNTIYF TGCAGCGTTGTGGTCACCTCTGGAAACACCATATATTTT
- TRBJ2-1 TRBV5-4 TRBD2 CASSLVGAGGNNEQFF TGTGCCAGCAGCTTGGTTGGGGCGGGGGGCAACAATGAGCAGTTCTTC
- TRBJ2-2 TRBV6-1 TRBD1 CASNNWDRHTGELFF TGTGCCAGCAATAATTGGGACAGGCACACCGGGGAGCTGTTTTTT
- TRBJ2-3 TRBV5-4 - CASRAGVPLNTDTQYF TGTGCCAGCAGGGCAGGGGTCCCACTGAACACAGATACGCAGTATTTT
- TRBJ1-2 TRBV18 - CASSPSGIGGYTF TGTGCCAGCTCACCAAGTGGGATAGGAGGCTACACCTTC
once TRBJ1-2 TRBV11-2 TRBD1 CASSFQGGTYGYTF TGTGCCAGCAGCTTCCAGGGGGGAACCTATGGCTACACCTTC
- TRBJ2-3 TRBV29-1 TRBD1 CSVIQGPSTDTQYF TGCAGCGTCATACAGGGGCCTAGCACAGATACGCAGTATTTT
- TRBJ2-3 TRBV18 - CASSPWAGGGTDTQYF TGTGCCAGCTCCCCATGGGCGGGCGGTGGCACAGATACGCAGTATTTT
- TRBJ2-2 TRBV5-1 - CASSLDRMNTGELFF TGCGCCAGCAGCTTGGACAGGATGAACACCGGGGAGCTGTTTTTT
- TRBJ1-4 TRBV5-1 - CASSLAGEEKLFF TGCGCCAGCAGCTTGGCCGGGGAGGAAAAACTGTTTTTT
- TRBJ1-2 TRBV2 - CASSEVGRRWGYTF TGTGCCAGCAGTGAAGTAGGCAGGCGCTGGGGCTACACCTTC
- TRBJ1-1 TRBV30 TRBD1 CAWSGTGYTAFF TGTGCCTGGAGTGGGACAGGGTATACAGCTTTCTTT
- TRBJ1-6 TRBV28 - CASSSPLWGSSYNSPLHF TGTGCCAGCAGTTCCCCCTTATGGGGGAGCTCCTATAATTCACCCCTCCACTTT
- TRBJ2-2 TRBV5-1 - CASSLDGTNTGELFF TGCGCCAGCAGCTTGGACGGGACCAACACCGGGGAGCTGTTTTTT
- TRBJ2-7 TRBV5-1 - CASSLGPGSYEQYF TGCGCCAGCAGCTTGGGGCCGGGTTCCTACGAGCAGTACTTC
- TRBJ1-1 TRBV2 TRBD1 CASRDRRPIF TGTGCCAGCAGGGACAGGAGGCCCATCTTT
- TRBJ1-2 TRBV19 TRBD1 CASSIGDSWGPNYGYTF TGTGCCAGTAGTATTGGGGACAGTTGGGGGCCTAACTATGGCTACACCTTC
- TRBJ1-4 TRBV7-9 TRBD1 CASTRTGSSEKLFF TGTGCCAGCACCCGGACAGGGTCGTCTGAAAAACTGTTTTTT
- TRBJ1-1 TRBV6-6 TRBD1 CASSLRTGVNTEAFF TGTGCCAGCAGCCTACGGACAGGGGTTAACACTGAAGCTTTCTTT
- TRBJ1-4 TRBV7-2 - CASSQGLPTNEKLFF TGTGCCAGCAGCCAGGGACTCCCAACTAATGAAAAACTGTTTTTT
- TRBJ2-5 TRBV28 TRBD2 CASSTSGEETQYF TGTGCCAGCTCCACTAGCGGGGAAGAGACCCAGTACTTC
- TRBJ2-7 TRBV5-1 TRBD1 CASSLARQGSYEQYF TGCGCCAGCAGCTTGGCCCGACAGGGAAGCTACGAGCAGTACTTC
- TRBJ1-1 TRBV27 TRBD1 CASSFGPGQILNTEAFF TGTGCCAGCAGTTTCGGCCCGGGACAGATATTGAACACTGAAGCTTTCTTT
- TRBJ1-2 TRBV7-9 - CASSLKEGGNYGYTF TGTGCCAGCAGCTTAAAAGAGGGAGGTAACTATGGCTACACCTTC
few TRBJ2-7 TRBV13 TRBD2 CASSLPLAGGTYEQYF TGTGCCAGCAGCTTACCCCTAGCGGGAGGCACCTACGAGCAGTACTTC
- TRBJ2-1 TRBV4-1 - CASSQVDLGLSYNEQFF TGCGCCAGCAGCCAAGTTGACTTGGGACTTTCCTACAATGAGCAGTTCTTC
- TRBJ2-6 TRBV27 TRBD1 CASLGQGWRGANVLTF TGTGCCAGCCTCGGACAGGGCTGGAGAGGGGCCAACGTCCTGACTTTC
- TRBJ1-2 TRBV2 - CASRYEVSNYGYTF TGTGCCAGCAGGTATGAAGTCTCTAACTATGGCTACACCTTC
- TRBJ1-1 TRBV21-1 - CASSKGSEAFF TGTGCCAGCAGCAAAGGGAGTGAAGCTTTCTTT
- TRBJ2-1 TRBV4-2 - CASSQDRGYNEQFF TGTGCCAGCAGCCAAGATCGGGGCTACAATGAGCAGTTCTTC
- TRBJ1-2 TRBV4-2 - CASSRGGPDNYGYTF TGTGCCAGCAGCCGGGGCGGGCCAGACAACTATGGCTACACCTTC
- TRBJ1-1 TRBV19 - CASSTGPGLKTEAFF TGTGCCAGTAGTACAGGCCCGGGGCTAAAGACTGAAGCTTTCTTT
- TRBJ1-2 TRBV5-1 - CASSLDTGIYGYTF TGCGCCAGCAGCTTGGACACAGGGATTTATGGCTACACCTTC
once TRBJ2-1 TRBV6-5 TRBD2 CASSPRTSGENEQFF TGTGCCAGCAGTCCACGGACTAGCGGGGAAAATGAGCAGTTCTTC
- TRBJ1-1 TRBV5-1 - CASSLEGGYSTEAFF TGCGCCAGCAGCTTGGAGGGAGGTTATAGCACTGAAGCTTTCTTT
- TRBJ1-6 TRBV7-9 - CASSSYRDQNSPLHF TGTGCCAGCAGCTCTTACAGGGATCAGAATTCACCCCTCCACTTT
- TRBJ1-3 TRBV30 - CAWSVPGGYTIYF TGTGCCTGGAGTGTACCGGGGGGCTACACCATATATTTT
- TRBJ2-1 TRBV7-8 TRBD1 CASSPRQGIYNEQFF TGTGCCAGCAGCCCGCGACAGGGAATTTACAATGAGCAGTTCTTC
- TRBJ1-1 TRBV2 TRBD1 CASSGQGAGAFF TGTGCCAGCAGTGGACAGGGGGCCGGAGCTTTCTTT
- TRBJ2-1 TRBV5-1 TRBD2 CASGLGLAVNNEQFF TGCGCCAGCGGATTGGGACTAGCGGTTAACAATGAGCAGTTCTTC
- TRBJ2-7 TRBV5-4 TRBD2 CASSLDGGTSSYEQYF TGTGCCAGCAGCTTGGATGGCGGGACTAGCTCCTACGAGCAGTACTTC
- TRBJ1-4 TRBV5-6 - CASSLVAATNEKLFF TGTGCCAGCAGCTTGGTGGCGGCAACTAATGAAAAACTGTTTTTT
- TRBJ1-1 TRBV28 - CASSPVGVGPEAFF TGTGCCAGCAGCCCAGTGGGGGTTGGGCCTGAAGCTTTCTTT
- TRBJ2-1 TRBV6-5 TRBD1 CASSVGTVSEQFF TGTGCCAGCAGTGTAGGGACAGTAAGTGAGCAGTTCTTC
few TRBJ1-1 TRBV5-5 - CASSLAGDTEAFF TGTGCCAGCAGCTTGGCCGGGGACACTGAAGCTTTCTTT
- TRBJ2-7 TRBV4-2 TRBD2 CASSQGLAGETGEQYF TGTGCCAGCAGCCAGGGACTAGCGGGAGAGACGGGAGAGCAGTACTTC
few TRBJ2-7 TRBV7-2 TRBD2 CASSPGTRVTYEQYF TGTGCCAGCAGCCCAGGGACTAGAGTAACCTACGAGCAGTACTTC
- TRBJ2-1 TRBV7-7 TRBD1 CASSPGQEYNEQFF TGTGCTAGCAGCCCGGGACAGGAGTACAATGAGCAGTTCTTC
- TRBJ2-1 TRBV6-1 TRBD1 CASSERGQGMHEQFF TGTGCCAGCAGTGAAAGGGGGCAGGGGATGCATGAGCAGTTCTTC
- TRBJ2-7 TRBV5-5 TRBD1 CASSSDGQGYSYEQYF TGTGCCAGCAGCTCGGACGGACAGGGATACTCCTACGAGCAGTACTTC
- TRBJ1-1 TRBV6-6 - CASSGGSFDTEAFF TGTGCCAGCAGTGGAGGGTCTTTCGACACTGAAGCTTTCTTT